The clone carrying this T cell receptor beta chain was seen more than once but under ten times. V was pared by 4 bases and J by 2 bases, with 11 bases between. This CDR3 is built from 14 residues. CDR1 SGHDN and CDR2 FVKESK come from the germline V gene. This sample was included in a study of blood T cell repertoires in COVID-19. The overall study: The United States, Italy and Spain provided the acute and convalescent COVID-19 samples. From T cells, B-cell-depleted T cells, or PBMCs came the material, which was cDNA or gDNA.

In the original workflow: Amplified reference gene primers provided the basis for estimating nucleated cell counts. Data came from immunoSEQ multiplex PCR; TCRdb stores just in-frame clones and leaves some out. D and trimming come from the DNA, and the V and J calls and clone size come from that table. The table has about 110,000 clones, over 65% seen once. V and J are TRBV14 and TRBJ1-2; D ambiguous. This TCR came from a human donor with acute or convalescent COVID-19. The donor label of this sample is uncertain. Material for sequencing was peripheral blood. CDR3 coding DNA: TGTGCCAGCAGCCGGGCAGGTGGGAACTATGGCTACACCTTC. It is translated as CASSRAGGNYGYTF.